The 4 T cell receptor beta chains in this list originate from one sample, sequenced in a study of cytomegalovirus exposure and HLA in healthy donors. The study ran its PCR with 60 Vbeta and 13 Jbeta primers. Sequenced by immunoSEQ multiplex PCR; TCRdb stores in-frame clones only, minus some. The data hold 170,000 or so clones, with more than 60% observed a single time. The source material was PBMCs. The receptors come from a woman in her 30s in good health and CMV-seropositive.

The rearrangement uses TRBV28 and TRBJ1-4, with 9 bases identical to TRBD1. The V gene end was trimmed by 4 bases and the J gene end by 3 bases; junction bases not matched to a gene: 0. Germline V CDR1 and CDR2: MDHEN, SYDVKM. The CDR3 consists of 14 residues. Here the CDR3 reads CASSWDRANEKLFF. Written as DNA, the CDR3 is TGTGCCAGCAGTTGGGACAGGGCTAATGAAAAACTGTTTTTT. Supplemented by reference TRBV28 and TRBJ1-4, the full variable domain reads DVKVTQSSRYLVKRTGEKVFLECVQDMDHENMFWYRQDPGLGLRLIYFSYDVKMKEKGDIPEGYSVSREKKERFSLILESASTNQTSMYLCASSWDRANEKLFFGSGTQLSVL.

The chain links TRBV28 to TRBJ2-7, with D perhaps assigned TRBD1 or TRBD2 (10 bases each). The germline V gene has CDR1 MDHEN and CDR2 SYDVKM. The V gene lost 3 bases and the J gene lost 4 bases, with 28 bases spanning the gap. This CDR3 is built from 19 residues. This chain's CDR3 is CASSFPGQGGGLARYEQYF. The CDR3 bases are TGTGCCAGCAGTTTCCCCGGACAGGGGGGGGGACTAGCGAGATACGAGCAGTACTTC.

This clone has only a few counts. The gene calls are TRBV25-1 and TRBJ1-1, with 9 bases identical to TRBD1. CDR1 and CDR2 from the germline V gene are MGHDK and SYGVNS. CDR3 length equals 13 residues. Trimming removed 6 bases from V and 3 bases from J; junction bases left unmatched: 2. Here the CDR3 reads CASSRQGDTEAFF. For the CDR3, the DNA is TGTGCCAGCAGCCGACAGGGGGACACTGAAGCTTTCTTT.

In this sample, this clone turned up a few times. The rearrangement uses TRBV11-2 and TRBJ2-3; D gene uncertain. Trimming shortened V by 3 bases and J by 3 bases, and 10 bases separated the two germline ends. This CDR3 has 14 residues. CDR1 is SGHAT, CDR2 FQNNGV, per germline. The CDR3 sequence is CASSLPSGTDTQYF. CDR3 DNA sequence: TGTGCCAGCAGCTTGCCCTCAGGTACAGATACGCAGTATTTT.